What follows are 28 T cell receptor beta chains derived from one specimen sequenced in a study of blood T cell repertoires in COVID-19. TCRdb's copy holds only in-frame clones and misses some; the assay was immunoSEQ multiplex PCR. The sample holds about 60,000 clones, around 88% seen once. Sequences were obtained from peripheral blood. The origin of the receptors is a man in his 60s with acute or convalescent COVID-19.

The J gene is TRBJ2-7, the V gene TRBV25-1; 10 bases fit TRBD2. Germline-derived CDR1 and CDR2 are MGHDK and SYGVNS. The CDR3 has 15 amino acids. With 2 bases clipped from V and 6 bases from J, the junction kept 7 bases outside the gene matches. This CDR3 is CASSESGTSVGEQYF. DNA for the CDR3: TGTGCCAGCAGTGAAAGTGGGACTAGCGTTGGCGAGCAGTACTTC.

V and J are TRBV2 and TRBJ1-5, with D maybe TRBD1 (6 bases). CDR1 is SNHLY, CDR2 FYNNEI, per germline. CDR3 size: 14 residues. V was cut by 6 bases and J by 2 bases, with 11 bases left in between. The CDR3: CASRGDIGNQPQHF. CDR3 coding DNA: TGTGCCAGCAGAGGGGACATCGGCAATCAGCCCCAGCATTTT.

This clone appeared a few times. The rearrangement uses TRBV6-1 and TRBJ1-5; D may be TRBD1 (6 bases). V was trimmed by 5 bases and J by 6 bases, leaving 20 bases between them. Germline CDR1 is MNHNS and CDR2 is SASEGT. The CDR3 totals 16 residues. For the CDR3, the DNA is TGTGCCAGCAGTCAAGAGCCCACAGGGTCTATTCAGCCCCAGCATTTT. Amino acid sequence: CASSQEPTGSIQPQHF.

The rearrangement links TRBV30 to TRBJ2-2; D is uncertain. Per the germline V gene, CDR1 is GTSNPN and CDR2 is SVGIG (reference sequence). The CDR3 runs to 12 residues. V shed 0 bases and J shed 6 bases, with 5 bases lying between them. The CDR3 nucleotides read TGTGCCTGGAGTGTTGGAGCCGGGGAGCTGTTTTTT. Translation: CAWSVGAGELFF.

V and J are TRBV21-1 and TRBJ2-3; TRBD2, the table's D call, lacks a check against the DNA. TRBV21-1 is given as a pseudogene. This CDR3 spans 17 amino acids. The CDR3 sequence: CASSKTSGVTSTDTQYF. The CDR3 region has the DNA TGTGCCAGCAGCAAGACGTCGGGGGTCACTAGCACAGATACGCAGTATTTT.

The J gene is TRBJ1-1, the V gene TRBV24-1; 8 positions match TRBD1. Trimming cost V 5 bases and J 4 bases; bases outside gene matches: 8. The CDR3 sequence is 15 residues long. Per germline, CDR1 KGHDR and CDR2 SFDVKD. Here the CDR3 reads CATSASDRGITEAFF. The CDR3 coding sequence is TGTGCCACCAGTGCCTCAGACAGGGGAATCACTGAAGCTTTCTTT.

CDR3 residues: CASSPPQGAVSEAFF. The CDR3, as DNA: TGTGCCAGCTCCCCCCCCCAGGGGGCTGTCAGTGAAGCTTTCTTT. This chain uses TRBV18 with TRBJ1-1; the match to TRBD1 covers 8 bases. This CDR3 has 15 amino acids. The V gene's germline CDR1 is KGHSH and CDR2 LQKENI. The trim removed 6 bases at V and 7 bases at J, leaving 13 bases unmatched.

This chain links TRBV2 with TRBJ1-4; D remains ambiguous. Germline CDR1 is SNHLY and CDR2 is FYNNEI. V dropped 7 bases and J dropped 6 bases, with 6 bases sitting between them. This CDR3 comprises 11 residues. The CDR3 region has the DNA TGTGCCAGCAACTATTATGAAAAACTGTTTTTT. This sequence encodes CASNYYEKLFF.

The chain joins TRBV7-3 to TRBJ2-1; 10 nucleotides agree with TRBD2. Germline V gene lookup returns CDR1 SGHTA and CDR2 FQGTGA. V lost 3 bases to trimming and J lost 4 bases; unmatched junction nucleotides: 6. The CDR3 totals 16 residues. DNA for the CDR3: TGTGCCAGCAGCTTCTCGACTAGCGGGCAATACAATGAGCAGTTCTTC. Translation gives CASSFSTSGQYNEQFF.

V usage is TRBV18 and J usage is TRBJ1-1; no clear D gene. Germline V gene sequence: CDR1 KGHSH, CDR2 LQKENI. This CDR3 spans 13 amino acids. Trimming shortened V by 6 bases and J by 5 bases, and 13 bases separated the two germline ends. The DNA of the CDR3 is TGTGCCAGCTCCTTCCAGCGGGGTACTGAAGCTTTCTTT. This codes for CASSFQRGTEAFF.

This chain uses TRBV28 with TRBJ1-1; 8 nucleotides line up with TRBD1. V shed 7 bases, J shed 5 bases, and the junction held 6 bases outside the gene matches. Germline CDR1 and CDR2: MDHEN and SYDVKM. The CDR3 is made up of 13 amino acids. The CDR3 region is CASTGQGRTEAFF. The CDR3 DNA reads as TGTGCCAGCACCGGACAGGGTCGGACTGAAGCTTTCTTT.

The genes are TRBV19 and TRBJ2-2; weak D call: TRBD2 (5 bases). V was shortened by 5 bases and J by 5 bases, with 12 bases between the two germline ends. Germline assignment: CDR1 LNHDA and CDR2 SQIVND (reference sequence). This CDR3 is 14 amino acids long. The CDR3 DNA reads TGTGCCAGTAGTTCCTGGACTGGTACCGGGGAGCTGTTTTTT. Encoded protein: CASSSWTGTGELFF.

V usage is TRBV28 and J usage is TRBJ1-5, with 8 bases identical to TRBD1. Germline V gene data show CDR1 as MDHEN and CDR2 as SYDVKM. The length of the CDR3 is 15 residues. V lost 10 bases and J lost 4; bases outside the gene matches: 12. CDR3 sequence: CATLPPGGSNQPQHF. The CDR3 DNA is TGTGCCACCCTACCGCCAGGGGGCTCTAATCAGCCCCAGCATTTT.

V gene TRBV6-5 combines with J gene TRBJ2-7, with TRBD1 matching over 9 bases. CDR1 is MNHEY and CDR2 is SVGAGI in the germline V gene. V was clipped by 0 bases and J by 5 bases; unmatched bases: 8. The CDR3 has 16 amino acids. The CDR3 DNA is TGTGCCAGCAGTTACTCGTTCGGACAGGGGATCCACGAGCAGTACTTC. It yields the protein CASSYSFGQGIHEQYF.

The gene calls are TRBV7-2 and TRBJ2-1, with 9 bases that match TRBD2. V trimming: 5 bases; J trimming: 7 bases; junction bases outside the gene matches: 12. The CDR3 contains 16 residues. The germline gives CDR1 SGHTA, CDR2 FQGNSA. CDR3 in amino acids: CASSHSSAGGNNEQFF. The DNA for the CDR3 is TGTGCCAGCAGCCATTCATCGGCGGGAGGGAATAATGAGCAGTTCTTC.

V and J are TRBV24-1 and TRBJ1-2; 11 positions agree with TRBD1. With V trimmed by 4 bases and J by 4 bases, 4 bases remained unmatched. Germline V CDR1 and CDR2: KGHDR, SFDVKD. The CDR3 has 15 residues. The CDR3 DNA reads TGTGCCACCAGTGACCCGGGGACAGGGGGCTATGGCTACACCTTC. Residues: CATSDPGTGGYGYTF.

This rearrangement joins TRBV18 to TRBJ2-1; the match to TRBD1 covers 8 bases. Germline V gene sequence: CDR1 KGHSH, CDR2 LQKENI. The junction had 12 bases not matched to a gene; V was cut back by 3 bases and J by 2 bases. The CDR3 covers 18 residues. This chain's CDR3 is CASSPRTVDRVAYNEQFF. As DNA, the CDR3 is TGTGCCAGCTCACCTCGGACGGTGGACAGGGTTGCCTACAATGAGCAGTTCTTC.

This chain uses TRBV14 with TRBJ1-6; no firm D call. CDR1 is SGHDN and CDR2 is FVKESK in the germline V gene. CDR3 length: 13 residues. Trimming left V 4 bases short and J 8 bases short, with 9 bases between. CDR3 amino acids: CASSRLKYSPLHF. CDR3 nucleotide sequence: TGTGCCAGCAGCCGGCTGAAGTATTCACCCCTCCACTTT.

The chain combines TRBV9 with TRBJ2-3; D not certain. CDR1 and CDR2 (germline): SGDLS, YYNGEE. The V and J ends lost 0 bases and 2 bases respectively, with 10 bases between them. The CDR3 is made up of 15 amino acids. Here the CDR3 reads CASSVGNSHTDTQYF. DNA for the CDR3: TGTGCCAGCAGCGTAGGCAACAGCCACACAGATACGCAGTATTTT.

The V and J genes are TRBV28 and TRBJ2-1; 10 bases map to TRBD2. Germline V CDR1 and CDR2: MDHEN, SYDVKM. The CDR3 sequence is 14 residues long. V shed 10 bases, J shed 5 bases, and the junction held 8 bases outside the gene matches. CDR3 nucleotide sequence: TGTGCCACCCTAGTAGCGGGAGGAGACAATGAGCAGTTCTTC. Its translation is CATLVAGGDNEQFF.

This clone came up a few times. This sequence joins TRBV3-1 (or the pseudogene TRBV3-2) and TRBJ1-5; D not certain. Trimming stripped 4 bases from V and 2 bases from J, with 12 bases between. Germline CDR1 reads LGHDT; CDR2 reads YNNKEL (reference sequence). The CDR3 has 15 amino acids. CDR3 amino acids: CASSPQAEGNQPQHF. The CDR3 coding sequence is TGTGCCAGCAGCCCCCAAGCCGAGGGCAATCAGCCCCAGCATTTT.

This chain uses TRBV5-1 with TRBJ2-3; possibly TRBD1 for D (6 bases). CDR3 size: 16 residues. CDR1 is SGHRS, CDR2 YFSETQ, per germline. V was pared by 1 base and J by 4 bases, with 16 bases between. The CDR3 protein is CASSLWGRGISDTQYF. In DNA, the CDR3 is TGCGCCAGCAGCTTGTGGGGCAGGGGCATCTCAGATACGCAGTATTTT.

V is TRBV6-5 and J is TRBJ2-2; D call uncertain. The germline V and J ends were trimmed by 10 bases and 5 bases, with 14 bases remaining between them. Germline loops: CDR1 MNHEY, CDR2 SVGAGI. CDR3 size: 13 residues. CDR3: CAIYIVWTGELFF. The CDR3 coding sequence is TGTGCCATATATATAGTTTGGACCGGGGAGCTGTTTTTT.

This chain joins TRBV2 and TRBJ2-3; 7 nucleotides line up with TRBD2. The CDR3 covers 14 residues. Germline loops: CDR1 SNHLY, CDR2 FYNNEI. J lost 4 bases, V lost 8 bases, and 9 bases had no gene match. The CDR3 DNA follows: TGTGCCAGCTCTTTTGGGGGGGGTTCAGATACGCAGTATTTT. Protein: CASSFGGGSDTQYF.

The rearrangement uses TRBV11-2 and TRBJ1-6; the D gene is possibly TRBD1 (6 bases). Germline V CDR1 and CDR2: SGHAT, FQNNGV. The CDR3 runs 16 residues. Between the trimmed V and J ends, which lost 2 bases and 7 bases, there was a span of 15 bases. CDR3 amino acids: CASSLTLTGPNSPLHF. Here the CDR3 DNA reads TGTGCCAGCAGCTTAACCCTGACAGGTCCCAATTCACCCCTCCACTTT. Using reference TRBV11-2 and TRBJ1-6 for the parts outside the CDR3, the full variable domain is EAGVAQSPRYKIIEKRQSVAFWCNPISGHATLYWYQQILGQGPKLLIQFQNNGVVDDSQLPKDRFSAERLKGVDSTLKIQPAKLEDSAVYLCASSLTLTGPNSPLHFGNGTRLTVT.

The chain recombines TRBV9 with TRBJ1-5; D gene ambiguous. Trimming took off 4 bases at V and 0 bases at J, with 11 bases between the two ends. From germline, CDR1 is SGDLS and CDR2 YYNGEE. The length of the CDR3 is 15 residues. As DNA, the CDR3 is TGTGCCAGCAGCCCCGAGGGAAATAGCAATCAGCCCCAGCATTTT. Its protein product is CASSPEGNSNQPQHF.

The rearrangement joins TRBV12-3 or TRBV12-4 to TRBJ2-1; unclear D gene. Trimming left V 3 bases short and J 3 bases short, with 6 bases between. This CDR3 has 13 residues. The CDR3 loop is CASSLGYYNEQFF. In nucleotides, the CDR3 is TGTGCCAGCAGTTTGGGCTACTACAATGAGCAGTTCTTC.

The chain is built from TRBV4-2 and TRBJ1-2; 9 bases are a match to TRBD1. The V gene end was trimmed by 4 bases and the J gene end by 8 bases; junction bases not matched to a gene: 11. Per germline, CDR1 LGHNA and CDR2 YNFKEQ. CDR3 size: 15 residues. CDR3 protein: CASSRLVGTGRGYTF. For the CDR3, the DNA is TGTGCCAGCAGCCGCCTTGTGGGGACAGGGCGAGGCTACACCTTC.